A selection of T cell receptor beta chains follows, all from one sample in a study of blood T cell repertoires in COVID-19. TCRdb's table, derived via immunoSEQ multiplex PCR, lists solely in-frame clones and lacks some. There are approximately 300,000 clones in the sample; around 80% occur only once, and 0.95% to 1.5% lies in the top ten. Specimen: peripheral blood. The receptors were sampled from a woman between 45 and 65 years old with acute or convalescent COVID-19. CDR3s include the opening cysteine and the closing phenylalanine or tryptophan. Fields, in order: V gene, J gene, D gene, clone size, CDR3 protein, CDR3 DNA. The D gene is left open where the match is weak. Some rows mark clone size as missing; the rest say once, few, many or name a class of expanded clone.

>TRBV7-7|TRBJ2-2|-|-
CASSSGTSTGELFF
TGTGCCAGCAGCTCCGGGACTTCCACCGGGGAGCTGTTTTTT
>TRBV14|TRBJ1-4|-|-
CASSQDQGGREKLFF
TGTGCCAGCAGCCAAGATCAAGGGGGACGAGAAAAACTGTTTTTT
>TRBV9|TRBJ2-2|TRBD1|-
CASSVVYGSQGELGELFF
TGTGCCAGCAGCGTAGTTTACGGGTCGCAGGGGGAGCTCGGGGAGCTGTTTTTT
>TRBV7-2|TRBJ2-1|TRBD2|-
CASSSRGAGDGGEQFF
TGTGCCAGCAGCTCCAGAGGAGCGGGGGATGGGGGTGAGCAGTTCTTC
>TRBV19|TRBJ1-5|TRBD1|-
CASSNRGLEGNQPQHF
TGTGCCAGTAGCAACAGGGGACTTGAGGGCAATCAGCCCCAGCATTTT
>TRBV30|TRBJ1-3|TRBD1|-
CAWSVRQGAGDTIYF
TGTGCCTGGAGTGTACGACAGGGGGCGGGGGACACCATATATTTT
>TRBV29-1|TRBJ1-2|TRBD1|-
CSVLEGQGAGGYTF
TGCAGCGTACTCGAGGGGCAGGGGGCAGGTGGCTACACCTTC
>TRBV2|TRBJ2-2|-|-
CASCEGQMNTGELFF
TGTGCCTCGTGCGAAGGACAGATGAACACCGGGGAGCTGTTTTTT
>TRBV10-3|TRBJ1-1|-|-
CAISGQGYTEAFF
TGTGCCATCAGTGGTCAGGGGTACACTGAAGCTTTCTTT
>TRBV6-5|TRBJ2-3|-|-
CASSSTSTDTQYF
TGTGCCAGCAGTTCGACAAGTACAGATACGCAGTATTTT
>TRBV5-1|TRBJ1-4|TRBD1|-
CASSPGTGGGKLFF
TGCGCCAGCAGCCCCGGGACAGGGGGTGGAAAACTGTTTTTT
>TRBV19|TRBJ2-1|TRBD2|-
CASSIGLAENEQFF
TGTGCCAGTAGTATTGGACTAGCGGAGAATGAGCAGTTCTTC
>TRBV7-2|TRBJ2-1|TRBD1|-
CASSSGTGDRGNEQFF
TGTGCCAGCAGCTCCGGGACGGGAGACAGGGGCAATGAGCAGTTCTTC
>TRBV2|TRBJ1-6|-|once
CASRQGYNSPLHF
TGTGCCAGCAGACAGGGATATAATTCACCCCTCCACTTT
>TRBV11-2|TRBJ1-1|-|-
CASSLDGTSNTEAFF
TGTGCCAGCAGCTTAGATGGGACATCGAACACTGAAGCTTTCTTT
>TRBV23-1|TRBJ2-1|TRBD1|-
CASRTGTGVVGDEQFF
TGCGCCAGCCGTACCGGGACAGGGGTGGTCGGCGATGAGCAGTTCTTC
>TRBV29-1|TRBJ2-3|TRBD1|-
CSVGQGAGDTQYF
TGCAGCGTGGGACAGGGGGCAGGGGATACGCAGTATTTT
>TRBV5-1|TRBJ2-3|TRBD2|-
CASSAGLAGGITDTQYF
TGCGCCAGCAGCGCGGGACTAGCGGGGGGGATCACAGATACGCAGTATTTT
>TRBV10-3|TRBJ2-2|TRBD2|-
CAISEVGGGDTGELFF
TGTGCCATCAGTGAGGTCGGCGGGGGGGACACCGGGGAGCTGTTTTTT
>TRBV4-2|TRBJ2-1|-|-
CASSQASVSSYNEQFF
TGTGCCAGCAGCCAGGCGAGCGTTAGCTCCTACAATGAGCAGTTCTTC
>TRBV12-3/TRBV12-4|TRBJ2-3|TRBD1|-
CASRQGWTDTQYF
TGTGCCAGCAGACAGGGGTGGACAGATACGCAGTATTTT
>TRBV11-2|TRBJ2-4|-|-
CASSSGPGEANIQYF
TGTGCCAGCAGCTCCGGCCCCGGGGAGGCGAACATTCAGTACTTC
>TRBV29-1|TRBJ2-3|-|-
CSVLSPDTQYF
TGCAGCGTCCTGAGCCCAGATACGCAGTATTTT
>TRBV2|TRBJ1-1|TRBD1|-
CASSPQGAMNTEAFF
TGTGCCAGCAGTCCACAGGGGGCGATGAACACTGAAGCTTTCTTT
>TRBV24-1|TRBJ2-5|TRBD1|-
CAASDWTGETQYF
TGTGCCGCCAGTGACTGGACAGGGGAGACCCAGTACTTC
>TRBV3-1/TRBV3-2|TRBJ1-2|-|once
CASSRWGANGYTF
TGTGCCAGCAGCCGGTGGGGAGCAAATGGCTACACCTTC
>TRBV27|TRBJ2-3|TRBD2|-
CASSFTSGTDTQYF
TGTGCCAGCAGTTTTACTAGCGGGACAGATACGCAGTATTTT
>TRBV6-5|TRBJ1-1|-|once
CASTTTGGRTEAFF
TGTGCCAGCACCACTACAGGAGGGAGGACTGAAGCTTTCTTT
>TRBV6-4|TRBJ1-5|-|-
CASSDTGNQPQHF
TGTGCCAGCAGTGACACTGGCAATCAGCCCCAGCATTTT
>TRBV6-1|TRBJ1-1|-|-
CASSEKKSSTEAFF
TGTGCCAGCAGTGAGAAGAAGAGTAGCACTGAAGCTTTCTTT
>TRBV19|TRBJ2-2|TRBD1|-
CASRGAWAGTGRTGELFF
TGTGCCAGTAGAGGGGCCTGGGCCGGGACAGGGAGGACCGGGGAGCTGTTTTTT
>TRBV6-1|TRBJ2-3|-|-
CASSDRRDTQYF
TGTGCCAGCAGTGATCGTAGAGATACGCAGTATTTT
>TRBV6-5|TRBJ1-2|TRBD1|-
CASGQGWVGYTF
TGTGCCAGCGGACAGGGGTGGGTTGGCTACACCTTC
>TRBV4-3|TRBJ2-1|-|-
CASSQDLGRGVYEQFF
TGCGCCAGCAGCCAAGATTTGGGCAGGGGGGTATATGAGCAGTTCTTC
>TRBV15|TRBJ2-7|-|-
CATSRDPPGEQYF
TGTGCCACCAGCAGAGACCCTCCGGGAGAGCAGTACTTC
>TRBV12-3/TRBV12-4|TRBJ1-5|-|-
CASSLTPRQPQHF
TGTGCCAGCAGTTTAACCCCGCGTCAGCCCCAGCATTTT
>TRBV24-1|TRBJ1-4|-|-
CATSQGPNEKLFF
TGTGCCACCAGTCAGGGGCCAAATGAAAAACTGTTTTTT
>TRBV10-1|TRBJ2-3|-|-
CASRCSTDTQYF
TGCGCCAGCAGGTGTTCGACAGATACGCAGTATTTT
>TRBV19|TRBJ2-6|-|-
CASSIDPARTAGANVLTF
TGTGCCAGTAGTATAGACCCGGCGCGGACAGCCGGGGCCAACGTCCTGACTTTC
>TRBV27|TRBJ1-6|-|once
CATKTGGTYNSPLHF
TGTGCCACCAAAACAGGAGGGACCTATAATTCACCCCTCCACTTT
>TRBV6-5|TRBJ2-5|-|-
CAATIETKETQYF
TGTGCAGCTACAATCGAAACTAAAGAGACCCAGTACTTC
>TRBV24-1|TRBJ2-1|TRBD2|once
CATSDSGTSSLSSYNEQFF
TGTGCCACCAGTGACTCCGGGACTAGTTCCCTGAGCTCCTACAATGAGCAGTTCTTC
>TRBV10-3|TRBJ2-2|TRBD1|once
CAISAGQGTDRNTGELFF
TGTGCCATCAGCGCGGGACAGGGGACCGATCGGAACACCGGGGAGCTGTTTTTT
>TRBV11-2|TRBJ1-2|-|-
CASSLAGFIGYTF
TGTGCCAGCAGCTTAGCAGGGTTCATTGGCTACACCTTC
>TRBV5-1|TRBJ1-1|-|-
CASSLTDGGTEAFF
TGCGCCAGCAGCCTAACCGACGGGGGCACTGAAGCTTTCTTT
>TRBV27|TRBJ2-1|-|many
CASSRESYNEQFF
TGTGCCAGTTCTAGGGAGTCCTACAATGAGCAGTTCTTC
>TRBV5-1|TRBJ2-5|-|-
CASSFEETQYF
TGCGCCAGCAGCTTCGAAGAGACCCAGTACTTC
>TRBV19|TRBJ1-2|-|-
CATGRANYGYTF
TGTGCCACCGGGCGGGCTAACTATGGCTACACCTTC
>TRBV12-5|TRBJ2-2|TRBD1|-
CASASPGGTGELFF
TGTGCTAGTGCCTCACCAGGGGGAACCGGGGAGCTGTTTTTT
>TRBV12-3/TRBV12-4|TRBJ1-1|-|-
CASSLGLLTEAFF
TGTGCCAGCAGTCTGGGCCTGCTCACTGAAGCTTTCTTT
>TRBV10-3|TRBJ2-5|TRBD1|-
CAIRDREETQYF
TGTGCCATCCGGGACAGGGAAGAGACCCAGTACTTC
>TRBV19|TRBJ2-7|-|-
CASSIDSTGIGYEQYF
TGTGCCAGTAGTATAGACAGCACAGGGATTGGGTACGAGCAGTACTTC
>TRBV7-9|TRBJ1-5|TRBD1|-
CASSSIRGSSNQPQHF
TGTGCCAGCAGCTCAATCAGGGGGAGTAGCAATCAGCCCCAGCATTTT